This is a list of T cell receptor beta chains from one sample in a study of control samples from healthy donors and cancer patients. Some clones are missing from TCRdb's copy, which holds only in-frame ones; the method was immunoSEQ multiplex PCR. The sample includes 150,000 or so clones, less than 95% of them seen just once. Input material: blood. These TCRs come from a man aged 18-30 years in good health. Both conserved end residues are part of each CDR3. A D gene is named only where the DNA matches it firmly. Clone size is shown for a subset of rows, as once, few, many or a class of expanded clone.

d_gene	abundance	j_gene	v_gene	CDR3nt	CDR3aa
.	.	TRBJ2-7	TRBV5-1	TGCGCCAGCAGCCTGGACAGTCCCTACGAGCAGTACTTC	CASSLDSPYEQYF
.	.	TRBJ1-2	TRBV9	TGTGCCAGCAGTGGAAGGTCTCGGGGGACGATCTATGGCTACACCTTC	CASSGRSRGTIYGYTF
.	.	TRBJ1-4	TRBV6-5	TGTGCCAGCGAGGGGATAACGAATGAAAAACTGTTTTTT	CASEGITNEKLFF
.	.	TRBJ2-2	TRBV7-7	TGTGCCAGCAGCCCTGGGGCTAGCGCGAACACCGGGGAGCTGTTTTTT	CASSPGASANTGELFF
TRBD2	few	TRBJ2-7	TRBV28	TGTGCCAGCAGACCTAGCGGGGGAATCTCCTACGAGCAGTACTTC	CASRPSGGISYEQYF
TRBD1	.	TRBJ1-5	TRBV28	TGTGCCAGCAGTTTAACAGGGGGCGGACATCAGCCCCAGCATTTT	CASSLTGGGHQPQHF
TRBD1	.	TRBJ1-5	TRBV18	TGTGCCAGCTCACCGGGACAGCAATATCAGCCCCAGCATTTT	CASSPGQQYQPQHF
.	.	TRBJ1-5	TRBV28	TGTGCCAGCAGTTTTACAGGGTACAATCAGCCCCAGCATTTT	CASSFTGYNQPQHF
TRBD1	.	TRBJ2-5	TRBV3-1/TRBV3-2	TGTGCCAGCAGCCAGCTCCGGGACAGGGGGCAAGAGACCCAGTACTTC	CASSQLRDRGQETQYF
.	.	TRBJ1-2	TRBV7-9	TGTGCCAGCAGCCCAGACAGCTATGGCTACACCTTC	CASSPDSYGYTF
.	once	TRBJ2-1	TRBV7-2	TGTGCCAGCAGCTTAAGCTCCTACAATGAGCAGTTCTTC	CASSLSSYNEQFF
TRBD1	.	TRBJ2-1	TRBV11-1	TGTGCCAGCAGCTTAGACAGGGGAAGCTCCTACAATGAGCAGTTCTTC	CASSLDRGSSYNEQFF
.	.	TRBJ2-7	TRBV21-1	TGTGCCAGCAGCAAAGAGGGTGGGAGGGCAGGTTCCGAGCAGTACTTC	CASSKEGGRAGSEQYF
TRBD1	.	TRBJ1-3	TRBV15	TGTGCCACCAGCAGAGCCCAGGGACAGTCGGGTAACACCATATATTTT	CATSRAQGQSGNTIYF
.	.	TRBJ2-3	TRBV5-1	TGCGCCAGCAGCTTGCAGACCACAGATACGCAGTATTTT	CASSLQTTDTQYF
.	.	TRBJ2-1	TRBV29-1	TGCAGCGTCTACATGGCGTCCTACAATGAGCAGTTCTTC	CSVYMASYNEQFF
.	.	TRBJ2-3	TRBV29-1	TGCAGCGTTCAAGAGAGTGCAGATACGCAGTATTTT	CSVQESADTQYF
TRBD1	.	TRBJ2-6	TRBV28	TGTGCCAGCAGTCGCCAAAGGGACAGCCTTCACTCTGGGGCCAACGTCCTGACTTTC	CASSRQRDSLHSGANVLTF
.	.	TRBJ2-3	TRBV11-2	TGTGCCAGCAGCTTAGGTGTGAGGGATACTCGCACAGATACGCAGTATTTT	CASSLGVRDTRTDTQYF
.	.	TRBJ1-4	TRBV19	TGTGCCAGCAGCTCTACAACTAATGAAAAACTGTTTTTT	CASSSTTNEKLFF
.	once	TRBJ2-7	TRBV13	TGTGCCAGCAGCTTATTTAGGGGGGACTTCACCGAGCAGTACTTC	CASSLFRGDFTEQYF
.	.	TRBJ1-6	TRBV6-5	TGTGCCAGCAGTTACTCCGGGGGACGTACTTCACCCCTCCACTTT	CASSYSGGRTSPLHF
.	.	TRBJ2-3	TRBV7-9	TGTGCCAGCAGACAAAAGTACCTAGATACGCAGTATTTT	CASRQKYLDTQYF
TRBD1	.	TRBJ2-2	TRBV3-1/TRBV3-2	TGTGCCAGCAGCCCAGAAGAAGAGAGAGACAGGGGGGACGGGGAGCTGTTTTTT	CASSPEEERDRGDGELFF
TRBD2	.	TRBJ2-1	TRBV7-2	TGTGCCAGCAGCTCCCTAGCGGGAGGCTACAATGAGCAGTTCTTC	CASSSLAGGYNEQFF
TRBD1	.	TRBJ1-6	TRBV7-3	TGTGCCAGCAGCTTAGGGACAGGGGATTCACCCCTCCACTTT	CASSLGTGDSPLHF
.	.	TRBJ1-2	TRBV11-2	TGTGCCAGCAGCTCTCGTGGGGGAGACGGCTACACCTTC	CASSSRGGDGYTF
.	.	TRBJ2-3	TRBV5-1	TGCGCCAGCAGCCAGGGACTCACGCAGCAGTATTTT	CASSQGLTQQYF
.	.	TRBJ1-1	TRBV28	TGTGCCAGCAGTTGGGGGGGGACTGAAGCTTTCTTT	CASSWGGTEAFF
.	.	TRBJ2-1	TRBV5-4	TGTGCCAGCAAGCACCGGGGCAATCCAACCTCCTACAATGAGCAGTTCTTC	CASKHRGNPTSYNEQFF
.	.	TRBJ2-5	TRBV21-1	TGTGCCAGCAGCAAAGTGGGCCCGCGCTACCAAGAGACCCAGTACTTC	CASSKVGPRYQETQYF
TRBD1	.	TRBJ1-2	TRBV7-2	TGTGCCAGCAGCTTAGGGGACAGGGATGGCTACACCTTC	CASSLGDRDGYTF
.	.	TRBJ1-4	TRBV14	TGTGCCAGCAGCCGGGACCCATATAATGAAAAACTGTTTTTT	CASSRDPYNEKLFF
.	once	TRBJ1-3	TRBV6-1	TGTGCCAGCAGTGAACAGGTGGGGATGTCTGGAAACACCATATATTTT	CASSEQVGMSGNTIYF
TRBD1	.	TRBJ1-2	TRBV30	TGTGCCTGGAGAACAGGGACAGGGTTTTTCTATGGCTACACCTTC	CAWRTGTGFFYGYTF
.	.	TRBJ1-2	TRBV3-1/TRBV3-2	TGTGCCAGCAGCCAAGATTATGGGCCCTCTAACTATGGCTACACCTTC	CASSQDYGPSNYGYTF
TRBD1	.	TRBJ1-4	TRBV5-1	TGCGCCAGCAGCACCCGACAGGGGGGGGAAAAACTGTTTTTT	CASSTRQGGEKLFF
TRBD2	.	TRBJ2-3	TRBV6-1	TGTGCCAGCAGTGGACTAGCGGGGGGGCAGACAGATACGCAGTATTTT	CASSGLAGGQTDTQYF
.	.	TRBJ1-4	TRBV4-2	TGTGCCAGCAGCCAAGCCCAGCAGGGCATAAATGAAAAACTGTTTTTT	CASSQAQQGINEKLFF
TRBD2	.	TRBJ2-2	TRBV7-9	TGTGCCAGCAGCTCGAGCCCCGGGACTAGCGGGGTCCACACCGGGGAGCTGTTTTTT	CASSSSPGTSGVHTGELFF
.	.	TRBJ1-1	TRBV21-1	TGTGCCAGCAGCAAAGAGAGGACGGACATGAACACTGAAGCTTTCTTT	CASSKERTDMNTEAFF
TRBD2	.	TRBJ2-3	TRBV5-1	TGCGCCAGCAGCTTGGAGACTAGCGGGGGCCTAAGCACAGATACGCAGTATTTT	CASSLETSGGLSTDTQYF